The present entry profiles one T cell receptor (beta chain) with its context. The study recruited people aged roughly 18 to 95 years across about 25 US areas. Participants were placed into cohorts based on the clinical history they reported. Exposed volunteers were people who met a COVID-19 case within 2 weeks before study entry. These data are taken from a study of blood T cell repertoires in COVID-19. Per germline, CDR1 KGHDR and CDR2 SFDVKD. With 4 bases clipped from V and 8 bases from J, the junction kept 9 bases outside the gene matches. The CDR3 runs to 14 residues. Authors' methods: Estimated nucleated cell counts came from reference gene primer amplification. Libraries were prepared by immunoSEQ multiplex PCR; TCRdb keeps only in-frame clonotypes and omits some of them. That table gives V, J and clone size, and the DNA gave D and trimming. This sample carries under 250,000 clones, under 90% of them seen once, and the ten largest clones take 4.8%.

Material for sequencing was PBMCs or T cells enriched from blood (not recorded which). The chain joins TRBV24-1 to TRBJ1-2, with 7 bases that match TRBD1. The clonotype originates from a woman between 50 and 59 years old who had been exposed to COVID-19. The CDR3 nucleotides are TGTGCCACCAGTGAGTCCGACAGGGTACGAGGCTACACCTTC. Its translation is CATSESDRVRGYTF.